This T cell receptor beta chain was captured by sequencing in a study of OX40 agonist ivuxolimab in advanced cancers. The wider study: Ivuxolimab was delivered to patients intravenously every 2 weeks at doses spanning 0.01 to 10 mg/kg. The dose-escalation cohort had hepatocellular carcinoma, melanoma, renal cell or head and neck cancer. Treatment received earlier with anti-PD-1, anti-PD-L1 or anti-CTLA-4 agents was allowed, and more than 30% had some. Findings and caveats of the study: Blood T cells, both CD4+ and CD8+, expanded clonally by week 6 at 0.1 to 3.0 mg/kg.

Trimming removed 0 bases from V and 7 bases from J; junction bases left unmatched: 6. Germline V gene data show CDR1 as SGDLS and CDR2 as YYNGEE. The CDR3 consists of 16 residues. As for this clone: Antigen: not known.

The table came from immunoSEQ multiplex PCR; TCRdb's copy has only in-frame clones and leaves some out. The sample contains tens of thousands of clones, around 90% of which appear only once. This specimen was CD4+ or CD8+ T cells sorted from blood, taken in a trial of the OX40 agonist ivuxolimab. The origin of this receptor is an adult with an advanced solid tumor such as melanoma, head and neck, liver or kidney cancer. The genes are TRBV9 and TRBJ2-2, with TRBD1 matching over 10 bases. The CDR3 here is CASSVEGTGAIGELFF. The CDR3 region has the DNA TGTGCCAGCAGCGTAGAGGGGACAGGGGCCATCGGGGAGCTGTTTTTT.